Listed below are T cell receptor beta chains from one sample, sequenced in a study of early T cells in non-severe SARS-CoV-2 infection. TCRdb redid the calling of the 5' RACE reads with MiXCR, one entry per CDR3 protein. Of 75,000 to 100,000 distinct CDR3 sequences in the sample, 11% to 15% were seen once. The material sequenced was whole blood. These receptors were collected from an adult who was a healthcare worker with PCR-confirmed SARS-CoV-2 infection or an uninfected control (not recorded which). Each CDR3 is given with its conserved first and last residue.

V gene	J gene	CDR3 protein
TRBV6-6	TRBJ2-1	CASSSPTGSEQFF
TRBV9	TRBJ1-3	CASSVEITGNTIYF
TRBV28	TRBJ2-1	CASSLLPGTVRRYNEQFF
TRBV12-3/TRBV12-4	TRBJ2-2	CASSLDSGQGASGELFF
TRBV11-2	TRBJ1-2	CASSLGQFQANYGYTF
TRBV20-1	TRBJ1-1	CSAAPWQGAGTEAFF
TRBV28	TRBJ2-7	CASSLPGGEYEQYF
TRBV7-7	TRBJ2-2	CASSSSTGATGELFF
TRBV11-2	TRBJ2-1	CASSPQRTSSYNEQFF
TRBV19	TRBJ1-5	CASNSHPVSNQPQHF
TRBV5-1	TRBJ2-7	CASSLGGGSLGSYEQYF
TRBV7-2	TRBJ2-6	CASIPEGSLPGANVLTF
TRBV6-2/TRBV6-3	TRBJ1-2	CAIGRVDYGYTF
TRBV5-1	TRBJ1-1	CASRSTGAMNTEAFF
TRBV11-2	TRBJ1-1	CASNTGQGVGMNTEAFF
TRBV19	TRBJ2-5	CASSIVASQETQYF
TRBV5-6	TRBJ2-6	CASRQGARGANVLTF
TRBV19	TRBJ1-2	CATRRGGYGYTF
TRBV6-1	TRBJ1-4	CASSEVRDSGEKLFF
TRBV20-1	TRBJ2-7	CSAKGVTYEQYF
TRBV24-1	TRBJ2-1	CATSAGGSYNEQFF
TRBV20-1	TRBJ2-5	CSATTGTSGGAYQETQYF
TRBV11-2	TRBJ1-1	CASSFTGPEAFF
TRBV28	TRBJ1-1	CASSSSGQATEAFF
TRBV5-1	TRBJ2-5	CASSLVVPGMETQYF
TRBV6-2/TRBV6-3	TRBJ2-7	CASSSGGRYEQYF
TRBV6-2/TRBV6-3	TRBJ1-5	CASSYDRQGGNQPQHF
TRBV5-4	TRBJ2-1	CASSLGLAGNNEQFF
TRBV6-5	TRBJ2-2	CASSTRDHNTGELFF
TRBV30	TRBJ1-3	CAWSVRLTTSGNTIYF
TRBV20-1	TRBJ2-5	CSAFPGLAGIRETQYF
TRBV3-1	TRBJ1-2	CASSPGQSGYTF
TRBV7-9	TRBJ1-2	CASSSRGTGFYGYTF
TRBV9	TRBJ2-7	CASSPTLAGGAYEQYF
TRBV20-1	TRBJ2-7	CSARDRLRLAGEDEQYF
TRBV19	TRBJ2-1	CASSFGDPGGSYNEQFF
TRBV9	TRBJ1-6	CASSSRTGNSPLHF
TRBV2	TRBJ1-1	CASLGVNPQEGNTEAFF
TRBV6-5	TRBJ2-3	CASSQGSDTQYF
TRBV7-9	TRBJ1-4	CASSLAGDEKLFF
TRBV9	TRBJ2-3	CASSVFDRTSTDTQYF
TRBV7-9	TRBJ2-3	CASSTSTDTQYF
TRBV6-1	TRBJ1-1	CASNPQANTEAFF
TRBV7-9	TRBJ1-1	CASSPGLRNTEAFF
TRBV3-1	TRBJ2-1	CASSQGTGGMDEQFF
TRBV12-3/TRBV12-4	TRBJ1-2	CASSQGYGYTF
TRBV7-6	TRBJ1-5	CASSLGGTGVSNQPQHF
TRBV28	TRBJ1-2	CATRGQSYYGYTF
TRBV20-1	TRBJ1-6	CSARDFGGLNSPLHF
TRBV7-6	TRBJ2-2	CASSPGLAGNGELFF
TRBV20-1	TRBJ2-7	CSASQGLAGYEQYF
TRBV7-8	TRBJ2-2	CASSPYRDRGSTGELFF
TRBV5-6	TRBJ1-1	CASSTDGLGTEAFF
TRBV18	TRBJ2-7	CASSVSGGAFEQYF
TRBV10-3	TRBJ1-2	CAISRQGDYGYTF
TRBV18	TRBJ2-4	CASSPSSGENIQYF
TRBV7-9	TRBJ2-5	CASSLVKGVETQYF
TRBV12-3/TRBV12-4	TRBJ2-1	CASIPGAGYEQFF
TRBV6-2/TRBV6-3	TRBJ2-1	CASSYDWGNYNEQFF
TRBV4-1	TRBJ2-1	CASSQYSGGAPNEQFF